The text below deals with one T cell receptor (beta chain). The sample originates from a study of T cell changes during pregnancy in multiple sclerosis. Assay: immunoSEQ multiplex PCR; the TCRdb copy retains only in-frame clones and omits some. The table lists 40,000 to 45,000 clones, roughly 89% of them singletons. V lost 0 bases to trimming and J lost 3 bases; unmatched junction nucleotides: 5. Germline V gene lookup returns CDR1 SGHNT and CDR2 YYREEE (reference sequence). The CDR3 spans 15 residues. The rearrangement joins TRBV5-4 to TRBJ2-7; 8 bases fit TRBD1. This TCR was sampled from a female donor with multiple sclerosis, enrolled in a pregnancy study. Sequenced material: CD4+ T cells from peripheral blood mononuclear cells, taken in the first trimester of pregnancy. Written as DNA, the CDR3 is TGTGCCAGCAGCTTGGACCCAGGGGGCAGCTACGAGCAGTACTTC. It codes for CASSLDPGGSYEQYF.